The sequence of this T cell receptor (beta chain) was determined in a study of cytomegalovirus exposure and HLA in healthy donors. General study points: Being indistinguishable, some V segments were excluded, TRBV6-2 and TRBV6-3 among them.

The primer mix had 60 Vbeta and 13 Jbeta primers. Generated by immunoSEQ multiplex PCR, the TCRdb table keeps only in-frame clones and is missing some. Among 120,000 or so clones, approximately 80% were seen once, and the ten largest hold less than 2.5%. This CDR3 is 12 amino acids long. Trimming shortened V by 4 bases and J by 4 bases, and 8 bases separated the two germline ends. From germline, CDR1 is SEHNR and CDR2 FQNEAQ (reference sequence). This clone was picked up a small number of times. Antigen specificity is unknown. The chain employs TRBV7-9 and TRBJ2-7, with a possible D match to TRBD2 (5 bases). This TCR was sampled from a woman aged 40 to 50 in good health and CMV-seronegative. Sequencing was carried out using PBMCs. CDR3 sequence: CASSYGEYEQYF. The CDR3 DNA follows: TGTGCCAGCAGCTACGGGGAATACGAGCAGTACTTC.